This T cell receptor (beta chain) stems from a study of T cell repertoires in cytomegalovirus infection. Study details: It can be stated that public TCR beta signatures indicated CMV infection as well as a matching HLA type.

As to this clonotype: Its antigen is currently unknown.

TCRdb re-called the reads with MiXCR, one entry per CDR3 protein. Here the sample spans about 250,000 distinct CDR3 sequences, about 18% being singletons. V dropped 1 base and J dropped 2; count of bases not matched to a gene: 5. The CDR3 extends over 15 amino acids. Germline CDR1 and CDR2: SGHAT and FQNNGV. Findings of the study overall: The response measured ex vivo was dominated by TCR beta clonotypes (HLA-C-restricted and CMV-specific). There were carriers of CMV plus the relevant HLA, and cumulative public TCR beta family frequency identified them.

The chain carries TRBV11-2 and TRBJ2-7; 7 bases are a match to TRBD2. The sequence was collected from a human donor in good health (CMV status not recorded). Some clones in this sample may be carry-over from other donors' samples. What was sequenced was CD8+ T cells from PBMCs. CDR3: CASSLAGGGAYEQYF. CDR3 sequence (DNA): TGTGCCAGCAGCTTAGCGGGTGGGGGGGCCTACGAGCAGTACTTC.